The rows below give T cell receptor beta chains drawn from one sample of a study of blood T cell repertoires in COVID-19. This table comes from immunoSEQ multiplex PCR, and its TCRdb copy is limited to in-frame clones, with some not included. The sample has about 280,000 clones, 75% to 95% seen once; the top ten hold roughly 2.8%. Material: PBMCs or T cells enriched from blood (not recorded which). The source is a middle-aged man who had been exposed to COVID-19. The CDR3 runs from the conserved cysteine through the conserved F or W. D genes are given only for firm matches. Only some rows state a clone size, as once, few, many or a class for expanded clones.

CDR3 DNA	CDR3 protein	V gene	J gene	clone size	CDR3 length	D gene
TGTGCCAGCAGCGTAGGCGGGAGAAGGGACGAGCAGTACTTC	CASSVGGRRDEQYF	TRBV9	TRBJ2-7	NA	14	TRBD2
TGTGCCTGGAGGAGGGACAGGGGACCCTACAATGAGCAGTTCTTC	CAWRRDRGPYNEQFF	TRBV30	TRBJ2-1	NA	15	TRBD1
TGTGCCAGCACTGCGTCCCCTAACTATGGCTACACCTTC	CASTASPNYGYTF	TRBV5-4	TRBJ1-2	NA	13	NA
TGTGCCAGCAGCGTTGGCTCCGGGACAGAGTACAATGAGCAGTTCTTC	CASSVGSGTEYNEQFF	TRBV9	TRBJ2-1	NA	16	TRBD1
TGCAGCGTTGAGAAACAGGGATTTGGCTACACCTTC	CSVEKQGFGYTF	TRBV29-1	TRBJ1-2	once	12	NA
TGTGCCAGCAGCTTACTAGCGGGAGGGTTCAGTGAGCAGTTCTTC	CASSLLAGGFSEQFF	TRBV7-8	TRBJ2-1	NA	15	TRBD2
TGTGCCAGTAGTATAAGGGGCCTTGAAGCTTTCTTT	CASSIRGLEAFF	TRBV19	TRBJ1-1	NA	12	NA
TGTGCCAGCAGCCAAGATCCCAGGGACAGTTTCAATCAGCCCCAGCATTTT	CASSQDPRDSFNQPQHF	TRBV3-1/TRBV3-2	TRBJ1-5	NA	17	TRBD1
TGTGCCAGCAGACCACCCCAGGTTGCTACGCAGTATTTT	CASRPPQVATQYF	TRBV6-5	TRBJ2-3	NA	13	NA
TGCAGCGTTGAAGACACAAGCTCCTACGAGCAGTACTTC	CSVEDTSSYEQYF	TRBV29-1	TRBJ2-7	NA	13	NA
TGCGCCAGCAGCTCCGGCAGGGGTAATGAAAAACTGTTTTTT	CASSSGRGNEKLFF	TRBV5-1	TRBJ1-4	NA	14	NA
TGTGCCAGCAGCTTAGAAGGACTGGTCTCATCTGGGGCCAACGTCCTGACTTTC	CASSLEGLVSSGANVLTF	TRBV11-3	TRBJ2-6	NA	18	NA
TGTGCCAGTACTATAAGGGGGCGAGCTGGGGCCAACGTCCTGACTTTC	CASTIRGRAGANVLTF	TRBV19	TRBJ2-6	NA	16	TRBD1
TGTGCCAGCAGCAAGAGCATTTATAGCAATCAGCCCCAGCATTTT	CASSKSIYSNQPQHF	TRBV7-2	TRBJ1-5	once	15	NA
TGTGCCAGCACCGGGGGTAGCGGGAGGGAAAAGGGCTACGAGCAGTACTTC	CASTGGSGREKGYEQYF	TRBV28	TRBJ2-7	once	17	TRBD2
TGTGCCAGTAAGACAGGCCCGGCTGGGTATGGCTACACCTTC	CASKTGPAGYGYTF	TRBV19	TRBJ1-2	once	14	NA
TGTGCCAGCAGCCCCAATACCCTAGCGGGAGCCTACAATGAGCAGTTCTTC	CASSPNTLAGAYNEQFF	TRBV13	TRBJ2-1	NA	17	TRBD2
TGCAGCGTTGAGAGGACAGGGAGCGGCTATGGCTACACCTTC	CSVERTGSGYGYTF	TRBV29-1	TRBJ1-2	NA	14	TRBD1
TGTGCCAGCGGGGGGTCGCAGGCTCTAAACACCGGGGAGCTGTTTTTT	CASGGSQALNTGELFF	TRBV28	TRBJ2-2	NA	16	NA
TGTGCCAGCAGCTTAGGATCAGAGAACACTGAAGCTTTCTTT	CASSLGSENTEAFF	TRBV7-8	TRBJ1-1	NA	14	NA
TGTGCCAGCTTTGACAGGGCCATCTCTGGAAACACCATATATTTT	CASFDRAISGNTIYF	TRBV5-5	TRBJ1-3	NA	15	TRBD1
TGTGCCAGCAGCCAGGGCCTCTCGGACAGGGGTGGGACTGAAGCTTTCTTT	CASSQGLSDRGGTEAFF	TRBV3-1/TRBV3-2	TRBJ1-1	NA	17	TRBD1
TGTGCCAGCAGTTTAGGAGGAGAGCAGTTCTTC	CASSLGGEQFF	TRBV12-3/TRBV12-4	TRBJ2-1	NA	11	NA
TGTGCCAGCAACGAAAGAGACACTGAAGCTTTCTTT	CASNERDTEAFF	TRBV28	TRBJ1-1	few	12	NA
TGTGCCAGCAGCCGAGCCTTAACAGGGGCGGGTGGAAACACCATATATTTT	CASSRALTGAGGNTIYF	TRBV28	TRBJ1-3	NA	17	TRBD1
TGTGCCAGCAGCTTATCCAGACACACTTTGAACACTGAAGCTTTCTTT	CASSLSRHTLNTEAFF	TRBV11-3	TRBJ1-1	few	16	NA
TGTGCCAGCAGAGCTAGCGGGAGCTCCTACGAGCAGTACTTC	CASRASGSSYEQYF	TRBV2	TRBJ2-7	few	14	TRBD2
TGTGCCACCAGCAGAGATAAGAGTGCGAGGGAGGGCCTAGCCAAAAACATTCAGTACTTC	CATSRDKSAREGLAKNIQYF	TRBV15	TRBJ2-4	NA	20	TRBD2
TGTGCCAGCGTCGGGGAGGGGCTTGGCAATCAGCCCCAGCATTTT	CASVGEGLGNQPQHF	TRBV28	TRBJ1-5	NA	15	NA